These 21 T cell receptor beta chains originate from one sample sequenced in a study of T cell responses to AZD1222 COVID-19 vaccine. Sequencing was performed with immunoSEQ multiplex PCR; in TCRdb, only in-frame clones are kept and a portion is missing. The table shows more than 80,000 clones, with roughly 91% occurring only once. The specimen comprised peripheral blood, sampled 28 days after the second AZD1222 dose. Receptors originate from an adult who received the AZD1222 COVID-19 vaccine.

The chain joins TRBV4-1 to TRBJ1-2; the D gene is possibly TRBD1 (5 bases). CDR3 length equals 15 residues. The V gene's germline CDR1 is MGHRA and CDR2 YSYEKL. The germline V and J ends were trimmed by 0 bases and 4 bases, with 12 bases remaining between them. CDR3 residues: CASSQDTGERYGYTF. The CDR3 DNA reads TGCGCCAGCAGCCAAGATACGGGGGAACGCTATGGCTACACCTTC.

The CDR3 region has the DNA TGTGCCAGCAGCCAAGATTGGGGGGGTCAGCCCCAGCATTTT. This gives the protein CASSQDWGGQPQHF. The chain recombines TRBV3-1 (or the pseudogene TRBV3-2) with TRBJ1-5; TRBD1 might be the D (5 bases). V lost 0 bases and J 6 bases, leaving 9 bases between the germline ends. The length of the CDR3 is 14 residues. CDR1 LGHDT and CDR2 YNNKEL come from the germline V gene (reference sequence).

J is TRBJ1-2 and V is TRBV6-1; 7 bases line up with TRBD1. J gave up 6 bases and V 1 base, and 2 bases lay outside the gene matches. Germline V gene sequence: CDR1 MNHNS, CDR2 SASEGT. The CDR3 loop spans 13 amino acids. CDR3 sequence reads: CASSEEQGHGYTF. The DNA for the CDR3 is TGTGCCAGCAGTGAAGAACAGGGGCATGGCTACACCTTC.

This chain joins TRBV19 and TRBJ2-2; D remains unclear. Looked up from germline, CDR1 is LNHDA and CDR2 is SQIVND (reference sequence). The V and J ends lost 7 bases and 2 bases respectively, with 11 bases between them. This CDR3 has 14 amino acids. CDR3 protein: CASTLVRNTGELFF. CDR3 DNA: TGTGCCAGTACCCTTGTCAGAAACACCGGGGAGCTGTTTTTT. Full variable domain (missing parts from reference TRBV19 and TRBJ2-2): DGGITQSPKYLFRKEGQNVTLSCEQNLNHDAMYWYRQDPGQGLRLIYYSQIVNDFQKGDIAEGYSVSREKKESFPLTVTSAQKNPTAFYLCASTLVRNTGELFFGEGSRLTVL.

This chain joins TRBV30 and TRBJ2-7; 7 bases match TRBD1. CDR1 is GTSNPN, CDR2 SVGIG, per germline (reference sequence). With V trimmed by 4 bases and J by 0 bases, 9 bases remained unmatched. CDR3 length: 15 amino acids. This CDR3 is CAWTNRGSHSYEQYF. For the CDR3, the DNA is TGTGCCTGGACCAACAGGGGATCCCACTCCTACGAGCAGTACTTC.

The chain recombines TRBV5-5 with TRBJ1-1, with 7 positions matching TRBD1. The V segment lost 0 bases and the J segment 0 bases; nucleotides outside the gene matches: 2. Germline CDR1 reads SGHKS; CDR2 reads YYEKEE (reference sequence). This CDR3 region has 15 residues. The CDR3, as DNA: TGTGCCAGCAGCTTGGGACAGGGAATGAACACTGAAGCTTTCTTT. Its translation: CASSLGQGMNTEAFF.

V is TRBV30 and J is TRBJ1-1; maybe TRBD1 (6 bases). CDR1 is GTSNPN and CDR2 is SVGIG in the germline V gene (reference sequence). CDR3 length: 13 amino acids. Trimming pared 4 bases from V and 7 bases from J, leaving 16 bases between. In nucleotides, the CDR3 is TGTGCCTGGACAAGCGGGGGGGCCCGTGAAGCTTTCTTT. Encoded protein: CAWTSGGAREAFF.

This chain connects TRBV30 to TRBJ1-5; 9 bases map to TRBD1. Germline V CDR1 and CDR2: GTSNPN, SVGIG (reference sequence). The ends lost 6 bases at V and 5 bases at J; junction bases unmatched: 5. The CDR3 is 13 amino acids. This CDR3 is CACSQGADQPQHF. The CDR3 DNA reads TGTGCCTGCTCACAGGGGGCTGATCAGCCCCAGCATTTT.

The chain joins TRBV19 to TRBJ1-5; D uncertain. V gave up 5 bases and J gave up 7 bases, with 18 bases separating them. CDR1 and CDR2 (germline): LNHDA, SQIVND (reference sequence). The CDR3 sequence is 15 residues long. CDR3 in amino acids: CASSSLMSGSQPQHF. The CDR3 DNA follows: TGTGCCAGTAGTTCGTTGATGTCAGGATCACAGCCCCAGCATTTT.

The chain joins TRBV6-2 or TRBV6-3 to TRBJ2-7, with D uncertain. This CDR3 contains 15 residues. Trimming left V 2 bases short and J 3 bases short, with 14 bases between. Germline V CDR1 and CDR2: MNHEY, SVGEGT. The DNA of the CDR3 is TGTGCCAGCAGTTACCAAGTGGGCACGATCTACGAGCAGTACTTC. Translating it yields CASSYQVGTIYEQYF.

The chain carries TRBV27 and TRBJ2-5; 9 bases agree with TRBD1. This CDR3 region has 16 residues. CDR1 is MNHEY, CDR2 SMNVEV, per germline (reference sequence). J was trimmed by 0 bases and V by 4 bases; bases with no gene match: 6. The CDR3 DNA reads as TGTGCCAGCAGTTCCTGGGACAGGGCGAACCAAGAGACCCAGTACTTC. It specifies CASSSWDRANQETQYF.

The V call is TRBV6-8, the J call TRBJ2-1; either TRBD1 or TRBD2 may supply D (5 bases each). Trimming pared 2 bases from V and 2 bases from J, leaving 22 bases between. Per germline, CDR1 MNHGY and CDR2 SAAAGT. CDR3 size: 19 residues. Written as DNA, the CDR3 is TGTGCCAGCAGTTACCTTCGGGACGTTGGATGCCTCCCCTACAATGAGCAGTTCTTC. Translation: CASSYLRDVGCLPYNEQFF.

The J gene is TRBJ2-3, the V gene TRBV7-2; 16 bases fit TRBD2. V gave up 5 bases and J gave up 2 bases; unmatched junction bases: 4. Germline V gene data show CDR1 as SGHTA and CDR2 as FQGNSA. The CDR3 sequence is 17 residues long. CDR3 coding DNA: TGTGCCAGCAGCAGGGGACTAGCGGGGGGGAACACAGATACGCAGTATTTT. Translated: CASSRGLAGGNTDTQYF. The whole variable domain, remainder taken from reference TRBV7-2 and TRBJ2-3, is GAGVSQSPSNKVTEKGKDVELRCDPISGHTALYWYRQSLGQGLEFLIYFQGNSAPDKSGLPSDRFSAERTGGSVSTLTIQRTQQEDSAVYLCASSRGLAGGNTDTQYFGPGTRLTVL.

This clone has a handful of counts. The rearrangement uses TRBV11-2 and TRBJ1-5; D is uncertain. The germline V gene encodes CDR1 SGHAT and CDR2 FQNNGV. The germline V and J ends were trimmed by 0 bases and 0 bases, with 0 bases remaining between them. CDR3 size: 13 residues. CDR3: CASSLDSNQPQHF. CDR3 sequence (DNA): TGTGCCAGCAGCTTAGATAGCAATCAGCCCCAGCATTTT.

The chain couples TRBV18 to TRBJ1-1; D not resolved. V was shortened by 4 bases and J by 3 bases, with 9 bases between the two germline ends. In germline, CDR1 is KGHSH, CDR2 LQKENI. CDR3 length: 13 amino acids. The CDR3 DNA reads as TGTGCCAGCTCACTTGGTGGGGACACTGAAGCTTTCTTT. Translation gives CASSLGGDTEAFF. The full variable domain, its missing parts supplied by reference TRBV18 and TRBJ1-1, is NAGVMQNPRHLVRRRGQEARLRCSPMKGHSHVYWYRQLPEEGLKFMVYLQKENIIDESGMPKERFSAEFPKEGPSILRIQQVVRGDSAAYFCASSLGGDTEAFFGQGTRLTVV.

The chain links TRBV4-1 to TRBJ2-7; D gene ambiguous. V was clipped by 4 bases and J by 7 bases, with 23 bases between them. Looked up from germline, CDR1 is MGHRA and CDR2 is YSYEKL. The CDR3 sequence is 16 residues long. CDR3 loop: CASSPGATGVAAEQYF. For the CDR3, the DNA is TGCGCCAGCAGCCCAGGAGCAACGGGTGTGGCGGCGGAGCAGTACTTC.

This clone occurred a few times. The chain has TRBV27 and TRBJ1-4, with TRBD1 as a possible D gene (5 bases). Trimming pared 1 base from V and 5 bases from J, leaving 11 bases between. The CDR3 extends over 15 amino acids. Germline V gene lookup returns CDR1 MNHEY and CDR2 SMNVEV (reference sequence). CDR3: CASSLYAGTNEKLFF. CDR3 nucleotides: TGTGCCAGCAGTTTATACGCAGGGACGAATGAAAAACTGTTTTTT. The full variable domain, rest sourced from reference TRBV27 and TRBJ1-4, is EAQVTQNPRYLITVTGKKLTVTCSQNMNHEYMSWYRQDPGLGLRQIYYSMNVEVTDKGDVPEGYKVSRKEKRNFPLILESPSPNQTSLYFCASSLYAGTNEKLFFGSGTQLSVL.

V and J are TRBV7-6 and TRBJ1-2; no clear D gene. The CDR3 has 19 residues. Germline loops: CDR1 SGHVS, CDR2 FNYEAQ. Trimming removed 2 bases at V and 5 bases at J, with 27 bases between. CDR3 sequence reads: CASSLILPSLSTWEYGYTF. The DNA of the CDR3 is TGTGCCAGCAGCTTAATCCTACCGTCGCTGAGTACCTGGGAGTATGGCTACACCTTC.

The genes are TRBV5-5 and TRBJ2-6, with D uncertain. Trimming took off 3 bases at V and 0 bases at J, with 10 bases between the two ends. The V gene's germline CDR1 is SGHKS and CDR2 YYEKEE (reference sequence). CDR3 length: 16 residues. This chain's CDR3 is CASSSRYSSGANVLTF. The CDR3, as DNA: TGTGCCAGCAGCTCCAGGTACAGCTCTGGGGCCAACGTCCTGACTTTC.

J is TRBJ2-7 and V is TRBV19; 8 bases are a match to TRBD2. J was trimmed by 3 bases and V by 3 bases; bases with no gene match: 4. CDR1 and CDR2 from the germline V gene are LNHDA and SQIVND (reference sequence). This CDR3 comprises 14 residues. The CDR3 region has the DNA TGTGCCAGTAGTATTGGGACTAGAATCTACGAGCAGTACTTC. It yields the protein CASSIGTRIYEQYF.

The rearrangement uses TRBV18 and TRBJ2-7; 14 bases are shared with TRBD2. The CDR3 length is 15 residues. The trim removed 1 base at V and 7 bases at J, leaving 3 bases unmatched. Germline CDR1 KGHSH, CDR2 LQKENI. CDR3 sequence: CASSPRLAGGQEQYF. The DNA of the CDR3 is TGTGCCAGCTCACCACGACTAGCGGGGGGGCAAGAGCAGTACTTC. Based on the CDR3 plus reference TRBV18 and TRBJ2-7, the full variable domain is NAGVMQNPRHLVRRRGQEARLRCSPMKGHSHVYWYRQLPEEGLKFMVYLQKENIIDESGMPKERFSAEFPKEGPSILRIQQVVRGDSAAYFCASSPRLAGGQEQYFGPGTRLTVT.